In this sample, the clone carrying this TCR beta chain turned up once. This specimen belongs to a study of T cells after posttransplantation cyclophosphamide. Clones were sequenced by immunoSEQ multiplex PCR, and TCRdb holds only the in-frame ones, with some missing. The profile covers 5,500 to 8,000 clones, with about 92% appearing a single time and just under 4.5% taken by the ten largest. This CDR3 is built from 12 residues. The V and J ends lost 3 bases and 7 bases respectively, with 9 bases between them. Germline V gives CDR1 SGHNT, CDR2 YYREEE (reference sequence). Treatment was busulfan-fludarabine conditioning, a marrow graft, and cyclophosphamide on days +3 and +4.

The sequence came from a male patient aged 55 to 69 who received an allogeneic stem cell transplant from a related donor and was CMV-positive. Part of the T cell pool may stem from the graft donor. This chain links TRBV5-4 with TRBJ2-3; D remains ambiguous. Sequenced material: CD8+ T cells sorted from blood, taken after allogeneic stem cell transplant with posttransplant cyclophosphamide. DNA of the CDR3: TGTGCCAGCAGCTCGACTTATAATACGCAGTATTTT. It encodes CASSSTYNTQYF.